This T cell receptor beta chain was identified in a study of cytomegalovirus exposure and HLA in healthy donors. As for this clone: Antigen unknown.

Whole-study results and caveats: Cytomegalovirus association was listed for 164 TCR beta chains. A later analysis reportedly found fewer N-insertions in an Asian-associated ancestry cluster than the approximately 700-donor mean. Another analysis was done later, and it associated around 17,000 TCR beta sequences with HLA alleles at 0.05 false discovery rate. It was reported that the classifier diagnosed cytomegalovirus status with high specificity and sensitivity in both the original and validation cohorts.

The PCR made use of 60 Vbeta and 13 Jbeta primers. The protocol was immunoSEQ multiplex PCR, while the TCRdb copy is restricted to in-frame clones and leaves out a portion. The table shows about 300,000 clones, with roughly 85% occurring only once. Germline V CDR1 and CDR2: MDHEN, SYDVKM. The CDR3 covers 15 residues. Trimming pared 5 bases from V and 0 bases from J, leaving 11 bases between. The chain recombines TRBV28 with TRBJ1-3, with D maybe TRBD1 (5 bases). The sequencing input was PBMCs. This clonotype was sampled from a man aged 35 to 55 in good health and CMV-seropositive. As DNA, the CDR3 is TGTGCCAGCAGTCGACCAGGGTTCTCTGGAAACACCATATATTTT. Its translation: CASSRPGFSGNTIYF. The variable domain in full, completed from reference TRBV28 and TRBJ1-3, reads DVKVTQSSRYLVKRTGEKVFLECVQDMDHENMFWYRQDPGLGLRLIYFSYDVKMKEKGDIPEGYSVSREKKERFSLILESASTNQTSMYLCASSRPGFSGNTIYFGEGSWLTVV.